The T cell receptor beta chain under discussion was sequenced for a study of blood T cell repertoires in COVID-19. In the original processing: Quantification of nucleated cells was approximated via reference gene primer amplification. Some clones are missing from TCRdb's copy, which holds only in-frame ones; the method was immunoSEQ multiplex PCR. V and J calls and clone size are copied from that table; D and trimming were computed from the DNA. The repertoire holds 300,000 to 500,000 clones, with over 75% as singletons. The count of this clone is one. Allocation to cohorts depended on clinical history reported by the participants. Germline CDR1 LGHNT, CDR2 FRNRAP. V was clipped by 5 bases and J by 6 bases, with 10 bases between them. The CDR3 contains 12 residues.

This sequence joins TRBV12-5 and TRBJ1-2; D possibly corresponds to TRBD1 (6 bases). Sequencing was performed on PBMCs or T cells enriched from blood (not recorded which). The TCR originated in a woman in her 30s with acute COVID-19. The CDR3 region has the DNA TGTGCTAGTGGTCCTCGGACAGATGGCTACACCTTC. Its translation: CASGPRTDGYTF.